These 15 T cell receptor beta chains were sequenced from one sample in a study of control samples from healthy donors and cancer patients. Only in-frame clones appear in the TCRdb table, and some are missing; sequencing was by immunoSEQ multiplex PCR. The sample lists 130,000 to 150,000 clones, more than 85% occurring once. Material for sequencing was blood. The receptors were sampled from a man younger than 35 in good health.

The count of this clone is one. The rearrangement joins TRBV13 to TRBJ1-2, with 7 bases fitting TRBD1. This CDR3 has 15 amino acids. The junction had 4 bases not matched to a gene; V was cut back by 3 bases and J by 0 bases. CDR1 is PRHDT and CDR2 is FYEKMQ in the germline V gene (reference sequence). The CDR3 nucleotides read TGTGCCAGCAGCTTGACAGGGCCACCTAACTATGGCTACACCTTC. It is translated as CASSLTGPPNYGYTF.

This clone has more than one count but fewer than ten. The genes are TRBV12-3 or TRBV12-4 and TRBJ1-1; 8 bases match TRBD1. J was trimmed by 5 bases and V by 6 bases; bases with no gene match: 5. The CDR3 runs 13 residues. The chain's CDR3 is CASREQGVTEAFF. CDR3 bases: TGTGCCAGCAGAGAACAGGGGGTAACTGAAGCTTTCTTT.

The rearrangement uses TRBV28 and TRBJ2-7; 7 bases are shared with TRBD1. The CDR3 loop spans 15 amino acids. Germline-derived CDR1 and CDR2 are MDHEN and SYDVKM. With 6 bases clipped from V and 1 base from J, the junction kept 9 bases outside the gene matches. The CDR3 DNA reads TGTGCCAGCAGCTCTGCCGGGACAGCGTCCTACGAGCAGTACTTC. As protein: CASSSAGTASYEQYF.

The chain joins TRBV14 to TRBJ2-3; D is tentatively TRBD1 or TRBD2 (6 bases each). The CDR3 runs 19 residues. Trimming removed 0 bases at V and 2 bases at J, with 21 bases between. The V gene's germline CDR1 is SGHDN and CDR2 FVKESK. CDR3 nucleotides: TGTGCCAGCAGCCAAGATTTGAGGCGTCAAGGGGGGTCCACAGATACGCAGTATTTT. This translates into CASSQDLRRQGGSTDTQYF.

The chain couples TRBV5-1 to TRBJ1-2, with D unresolved. The CDR3 contains 14 residues. The V end was cut by 4 bases, the J end by 1 base, with 11 bases between. The germline CDR1 and CDR2 sequences are SGHRS and YFSETQ. CDR3 nucleotides: TGCGCCAGCAGCCATCCCACAAATAACTATGGCTACACCTTC. Amino acid sequence: CASSHPTNNYGYTF.

The rearrangement links TRBV2 to TRBJ1-4, with 7 bases that match TRBD1. J gave up 6 bases and V 0 bases, and 4 bases lay outside the gene matches. The germline gives CDR1 SNHLY, CDR2 FYNNEI. The CDR3 totals 15 residues. CDR3 sequence (DNA): TGTGCCAGCAGTGAAGCCCAGGGGGGAGATGAAAAACTGTTTTTT. This sequence encodes CASSEAQGGDEKLFF. Full variable domain (remainder filled in from reference TRBV2 and TRBJ1-4): EPEVTQTPSHQVTQMGQEVILRCVPISNHLYFYWYRQILGQKVEFLVSFYNNEISEKSEIFDDQFSVERPDGSNFTLKIRSTKLEDSAMYFCASSEAQGGDEKLFFGSGTQLSVL.

This clone was detected only once. The chain joins TRBV7-3 to TRBJ2-5; D call uncertain. The CDR3 sequence is 15 residues long. V was pared by 2 bases and J by 4 bases, with 14 bases between. The V gene's germline CDR1 is SGHTA and CDR2 FQGTGA. In DNA form, the CDR3 reads TGTGCCAGCAGCTTACGGGTGGGCGGTCGAGAGACCCAGTACTTC. It is translated as CASSLRVGGRETQYF.

CDR3 bases: TGTGCCAGCAGTTTGGACAGGGAATCACCCCTCCACTTT. Its translation: CASSLDRESPLHF. V is TRBV28 and J is TRBJ1-6; TRBD1 matches at 8 bases. The CDR3 is 13 residues long. Germline V gene lookup returns CDR1 MDHEN and CDR2 SYDVKM. V gave up 3 bases and J gave up 10 bases; unmatched junction bases: 2.

CDR3: CGGRGARSGELFF. The CDR3 coding sequence is TGTGGCGGGCGGGGGGCCCGTTCCGGGGAGCTGTTTTTT. V usage is TRBV2 and J usage is TRBJ2-2, with TRBD2 matching 8 bases. CDR1 SNHLY and CDR2 FYNNEI come from the germline V gene. This CDR3 is built from 13 residues.

The chain carries TRBV4-1 and TRBJ2-7; the D call may be TRBD1 or TRBD2 (6 bases each). Germline assignment: CDR1 MGHRA and CDR2 YSYEKL. The CDR3 sequence is 17 residues long. The V end lost 0 bases, the J end lost 12 bases, and 27 bases lay between the germline ends. CDR3 sequence: CASSQEPHRSGGGAGYF. For the CDR3, the DNA is TGCGCCAGCAGCCAAGAGCCGCATCGGAGTGGGGGCGGGGCTGGGTACTTC.

The chain links TRBV10-3 to TRBJ1-3; D not resolved. The germline V gene encodes CDR1 ENHRY and CDR2 SYGVKD. Deletions cut 2 bases from V and 2 bases from J, with 10 bases between. The CDR3 extends over 15 amino acids. CDR3 residues: CAISEGRGTGNTIYF. CDR3 DNA sequence: TGTGCCATCAGTGAGGGGCGGGGAACTGGAAACACCATATATTTT.

This chain uses TRBV5-4 with TRBJ2-3; TRBD1 matches at 8 bases. The J segment lost 1 base and the V segment lost 5 bases, leaving 6 bases of the junction unmatched. The CDR3 runs to 15 residues. Germline CDR1 SGHNT, CDR2 YYREEE (reference sequence). CDR3 DNA: TGTGCCAGCAGTCGGCAGACAGGGGGCACAGATACGCAGTATTTT. Protein: CASSRQTGGTDTQYF.

CDR3 loop: CASSENTGHPAYEQYF. The DNA of the CDR3 is TGTGCCAGCAGTGAAAACACGGGACACCCAGCCTACGAGCAGTACTTC. The chain joins TRBV2 to TRBJ2-7; D may be TRBD1 (6 bases). This CDR3 comprises 16 residues. Germline lookup yields CDR1 SNHLY and CDR2 FYNNEI. V lost 2 bases and J lost 2, with 16 bases in between. The whole variable domain, filled in from reference TRBV2 and TRBJ2-7, reads EPEVTQTPSHQVTQMGQEVILRCVPISNHLYFYWYRQILGQKVEFLVSFYNNEISEKSEIFDDQFSVERPDGSNFTLKIRSTKLEDSAMYFCASSENTGHPAYEQYFGPGTRLTVT.

The J gene is TRBJ2-7, the V gene TRBV27, with D maybe TRBD1 (6 bases). The CDR3 is 14 amino acids. Looked up from germline, CDR1 is MNHEY and CDR2 is SMNVEV (reference sequence). The V gene lost 1 base and the J gene lost 4 bases, with 11 bases spanning the gap. In DNA, the CDR3 is TGTGCCAGCAGTTTATGGCAGGGGCATTACGAGCAGTACTTC. It yields the protein CASSLWQGHYEQYF.

The chain joins TRBV6-2 or TRBV6-3 to TRBJ1-1, with D hard to call. V lost 4 bases to trimming and J lost 0 bases, with 15 bases between them. Germline CDR1 and CDR2: MNHEY and SVGEGT. There are 16 residues in the CDR3. The CDR3 bases are TGTGCCAGCAGTTCCACACTCCAGACCTTGAACACTGAAGCTTTCTTT. Its protein product is CASSSTLQTLNTEAFF.